This T cell receptor (beta chain) appears in the sequencing data of a study of neoadjuvant nivolumab and ipilimumab in lung cancer. CDR1 and CDR2 from the germline V gene are MGHRA and YSYEKL. Between the trimmed V and J ends, which lost 1 base and 2 bases, there was a span of 5 bases. This CDR3 region has 13 residues. Concerning this clone itself: The antigen remains undetermined.

Sequencing was performed with immunoSEQ multiplex PCR; in TCRdb, only in-frame clones are kept and a portion is missing. The sample lists tens of thousands of clones, approximately 82% occurring once. General study findings and limits: Blood richness before therapy tracked richness in tumors resected after neoadjuvant therapy. From pretherapy to surgery, tumor richness and clonality rose with dual therapy. TCR richness and clonality were higher in tumors than adjacent uninvolved lung.

The receptor comes from an adult with non-small cell lung cancer. The chain employs TRBV4-1 and TRBJ1-1; D gene uncertain. This specimen consisted of peripheral blood, obtained before neoadjuvant nivolumab, alone or with ipilimumab. This CDR3 reads CASSQVVNTEAFF. In nucleotides, the CDR3 is TGCGCCAGCAGCCAAGTAGTCAACACTGAAGCTTTCTTT.